One sample yielded the 3 T cell receptor beta chains listed below, sequenced in a study of blood T cell repertoires in COVID-19. Method: immunoSEQ multiplex PCR; TCRdb's copy keeps in-frame clones and lacks some. The table has about 130,000 clones, around 80% seen once. Sequencing was carried out using PBMCs or T cells enriched from blood (not recorded which). The receptor set was obtained from a woman aged 50 to 65 who had recovered from COVID-19.

V usage is TRBV19 and J usage is TRBJ1-2, with 10 nucleotides matching TRBD1. Germline V lookup: CDR1 LNHDA, CDR2 SQIVND (reference sequence). V lost 3 bases, J lost 8 bases, and 9 bases stayed unmatched. The CDR3 has 15 amino acids. The chain's CDR3 is CASSMGSGQGTGYTF. CDR3 sequence (DNA): TGTGCCAGTAGTATGGGTTCGGGACAGGGGACCGGCTACACCTTC.

V usage is TRBV7-6 and J usage is TRBJ2-7, with D hard to call. The V gene's germline CDR1 is SGHVS and CDR2 FNYEAQ. The CDR3 loop spans 14 amino acids. V was pared by 2 bases and J by 2 bases, with 10 bases between. The CDR3 region is CASSLNWAPYEQYV. The CDR3 bases are TGTGCCAGCAGCTTAAATTGGGCACCCTACGAGCAGTACGTC.

The chain combines TRBV27 with TRBJ2-7, with 13 bases that match TRBD2. Germline CDR1 reads MNHEY; CDR2 reads SMNVEV (reference sequence). After removal of 9 bases from V and 3 bases from J, the junction contained 5 bases not matched to a gene. CDR3 length: 14 amino acids. CDR3 protein: CASQTSGGFYEQYF. In DNA, the CDR3 is TGTGCCAGTCAGACTAGCGGGGGGTTCTACGAGCAGTACTTC.